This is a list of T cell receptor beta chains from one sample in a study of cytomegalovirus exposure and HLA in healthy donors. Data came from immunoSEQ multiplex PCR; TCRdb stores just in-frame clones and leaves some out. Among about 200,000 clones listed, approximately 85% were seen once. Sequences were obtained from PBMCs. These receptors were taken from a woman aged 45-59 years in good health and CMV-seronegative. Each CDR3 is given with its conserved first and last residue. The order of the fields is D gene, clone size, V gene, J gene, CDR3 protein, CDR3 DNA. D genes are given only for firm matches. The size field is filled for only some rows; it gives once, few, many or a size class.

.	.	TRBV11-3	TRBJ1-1	CASRDSPNTEAFF	TGTGCCAGCAGGGACAGCCCGAACACTGAAGCTTTCTTT
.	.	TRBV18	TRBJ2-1	CASSLRTVNEQFF	TGTGCCAGCTCACTAAGGACTGTGAATGAGCAGTTCTTC
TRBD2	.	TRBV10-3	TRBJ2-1	CAISGLAGGPEFF	TGTGCCATCAGTGGTTTAGCGGGAGGGCCTGAGTTCTTC
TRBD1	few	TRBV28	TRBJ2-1	CAGGRRSYNEQFF	TGTGCAGGGGGCAGGCGATCCTACAATGAGCAGTTCTTC
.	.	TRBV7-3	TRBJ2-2	CASSLSGLGGELFF	TGTGCCAGCAGCTTATCAGGGCTCGGGGGGGAGCTGTTTTTT
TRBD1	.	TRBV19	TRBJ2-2	CASSIWTGNTGELFF	TGTGCCAGTAGTATATGGACAGGGAACACCGGGGAGCTGTTTTTT
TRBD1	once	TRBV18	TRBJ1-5	CASSPEGAGQPQHF	TGTGCCAGCTCACCAGAGGGGGCCGGTCAGCCCCAGCATTTT
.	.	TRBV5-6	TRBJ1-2	CASSSGPYGYTF	TGTGCCAGCAGCTCAGGGCCCTATGGCTACACCTTC
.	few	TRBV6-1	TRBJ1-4	CASSLAGTYGEKLFF	TGTGCCAGCAGTTTGGCCGGGACATATGGAGAAAAACTGTTTTTT
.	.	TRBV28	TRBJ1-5	CASRGLNQPQHF	TGTGCCAGCAGGGGACTCAATCAGCCCCAGCATTTT
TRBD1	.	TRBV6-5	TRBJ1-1	CASSRDRVNTEAFF	TGTGCCAGCAGCCGCGACAGGGTGAACACTGAAGCTTTCTTT
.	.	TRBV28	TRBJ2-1	CASRGAGARNNEQFF	TGTGCCAGCAGGGGGGCGGGAGCCAGGAACAATGAGCAGTTCTTC
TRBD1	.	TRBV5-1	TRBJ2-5	CASSPGTGAGETQYF	TGCGCCAGCAGCCCCGGGACAGGGGCAGGAGAGACCCAGTACTTC
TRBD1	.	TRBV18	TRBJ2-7	CASSLGQGNEQYF	TGTGCCAGCTCACTTGGACAGGGCAACGAGCAGTACTTC
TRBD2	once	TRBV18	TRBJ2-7	CASSPGLAGSSYEQYF	TGTGCCAGCTCACCAGGACTAGCGGGAAGCTCCTACGAGCAGTACTTC
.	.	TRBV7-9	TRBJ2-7	CASSLWLVSYEQYF	TGTGCCAGCAGCTTGTGGCTAGTCTCGTACGAGCAGTACTTC